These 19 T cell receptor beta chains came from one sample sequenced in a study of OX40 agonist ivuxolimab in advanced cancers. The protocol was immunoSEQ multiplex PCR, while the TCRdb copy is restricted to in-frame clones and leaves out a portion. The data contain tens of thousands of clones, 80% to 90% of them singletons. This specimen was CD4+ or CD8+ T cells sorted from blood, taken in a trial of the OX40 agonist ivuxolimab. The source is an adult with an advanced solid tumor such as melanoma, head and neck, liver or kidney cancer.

CDR3: CASSLQDMNTEAFF. For the CDR3, the DNA is TGTGCCAGCAGCTTGCAGGACATGAACACTGAAGCTTTCTTT. This rearrangement joins TRBV5-6 to TRBJ1-1, with D possibly matching TRBD1 (5 bases). Germline lookup yields CDR1 SGHDT and CDR2 YYEEEE. The germline V and J ends were trimmed by 1 base and 0 bases, with 7 bases remaining between them. This CDR3 has 14 amino acids.

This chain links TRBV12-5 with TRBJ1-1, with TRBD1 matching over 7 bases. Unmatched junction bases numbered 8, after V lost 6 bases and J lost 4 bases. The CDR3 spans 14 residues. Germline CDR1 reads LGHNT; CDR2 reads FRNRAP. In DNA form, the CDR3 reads TGTGCTAGTGGCCCCCCCCAGGGGGTCACTGAAGCTTTCTTT. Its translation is CASGPPQGVTEAFF.

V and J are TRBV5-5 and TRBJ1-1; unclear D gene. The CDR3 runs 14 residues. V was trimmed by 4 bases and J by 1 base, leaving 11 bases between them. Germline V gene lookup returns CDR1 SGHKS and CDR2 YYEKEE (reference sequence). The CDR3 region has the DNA TGTGCCAGCAGCCTAAACGGGGAGAACACTGAAGCTTTCTTT. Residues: CASSLNGENTEAFF. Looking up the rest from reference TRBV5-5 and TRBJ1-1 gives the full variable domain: DAGVTQSPTHLIKTRGQQVTLRCSPISGHKSVSWYQQVLGQGPQFIFQYYEKEERGRGNFPDRFSARQFPNYSSELNVNALLLGDSALYLCASSLNGENTEAFFGQGTRLTVV.

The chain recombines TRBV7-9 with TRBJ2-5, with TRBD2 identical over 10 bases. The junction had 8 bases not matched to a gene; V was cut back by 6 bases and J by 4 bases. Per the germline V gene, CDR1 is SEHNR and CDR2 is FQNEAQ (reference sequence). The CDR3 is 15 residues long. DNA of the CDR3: TGTGCCAGCAGGGTGCCTAGCGGGGGCCCAGAGACCCAGTACTTC. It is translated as CASRVPSGGPETQYF.

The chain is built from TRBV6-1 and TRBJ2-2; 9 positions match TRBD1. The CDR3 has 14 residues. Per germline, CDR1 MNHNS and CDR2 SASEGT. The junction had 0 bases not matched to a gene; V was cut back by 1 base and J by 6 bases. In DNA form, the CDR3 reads TGTGCCAGCAGTGAAGGGACAGGGGCCGGGGAGCTGTTTTTT. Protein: CASSEGTGAGELFF.

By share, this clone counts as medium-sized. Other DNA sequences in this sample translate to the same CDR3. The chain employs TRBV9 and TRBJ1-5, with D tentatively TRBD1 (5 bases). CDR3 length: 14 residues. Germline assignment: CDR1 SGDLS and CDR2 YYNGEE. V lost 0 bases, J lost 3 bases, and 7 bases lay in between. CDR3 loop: CASSVGGPNQPQHF. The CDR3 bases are TGTGCCAGCAGCGTAGGGGGCCCCAATCAGCCCCAGCATTTT. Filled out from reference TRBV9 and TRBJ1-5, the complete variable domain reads DSGVTQTPKHLITATGQRVTLRCSPRSGDLSVYWYQQSLDQGLQFLIQYYNGEERAKGNILERFSAQQFPDLHSELNLSSLELGDSALYFCASSVGGPNQPQHFGDGTRLSIL.

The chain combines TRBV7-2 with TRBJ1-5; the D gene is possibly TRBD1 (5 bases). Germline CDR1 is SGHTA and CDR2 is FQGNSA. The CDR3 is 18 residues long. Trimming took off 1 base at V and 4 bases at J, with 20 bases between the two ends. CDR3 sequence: CASSLGWAGPSLNQPQHF. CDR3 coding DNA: TGTGCCAGCAGCTTAGGGTGGGCAGGGCCTTCACTTAATCAGCCCCAGCATTTT. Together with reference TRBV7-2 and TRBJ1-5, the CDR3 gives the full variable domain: GAGVSQSPSNKVTEKGKDVELRCDPISGHTALYWYRQSLGQGLEFLIYFQGNSAPDKSGLPSDRFSAERTGGSVSTLTIQRTQQEDSAVYLCASSLGWAGPSLNQPQHFGDGTRLSIL.

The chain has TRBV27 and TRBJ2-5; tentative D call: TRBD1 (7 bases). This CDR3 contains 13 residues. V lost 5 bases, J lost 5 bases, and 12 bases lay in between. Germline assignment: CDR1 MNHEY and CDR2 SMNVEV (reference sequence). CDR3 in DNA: TGTGCCAGCAGTATCTCAGGGGGGGAGACCCAGTACTTC. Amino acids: CASSISGGETQYF.

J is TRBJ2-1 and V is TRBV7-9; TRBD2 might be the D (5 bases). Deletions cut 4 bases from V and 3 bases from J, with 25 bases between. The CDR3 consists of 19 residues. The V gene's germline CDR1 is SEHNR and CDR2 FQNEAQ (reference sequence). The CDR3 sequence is CASSSNDLELQTNYNEQFF. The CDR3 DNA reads TGTGCCAGCAGCTCCAATGACTTGGAACTTCAGACTAACTACAATGAGCAGTTCTTC.

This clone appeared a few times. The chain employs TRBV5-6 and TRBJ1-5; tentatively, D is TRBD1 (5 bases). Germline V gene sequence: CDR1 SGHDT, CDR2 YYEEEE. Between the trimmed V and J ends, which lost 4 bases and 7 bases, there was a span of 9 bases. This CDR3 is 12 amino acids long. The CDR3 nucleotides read TGTGCCAGCAGCGGGGGGAGGCAGCCCCAGCATTTT. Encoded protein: CASSGGRQPQHF.

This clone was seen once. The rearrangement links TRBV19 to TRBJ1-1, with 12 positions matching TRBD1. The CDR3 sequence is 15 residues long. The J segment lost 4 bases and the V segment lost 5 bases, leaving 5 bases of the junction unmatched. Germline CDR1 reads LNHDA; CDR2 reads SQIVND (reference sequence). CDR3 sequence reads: CASSGSGQGATEAFF. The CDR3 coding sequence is TGTGCCAGTAGTGGATCGGGACAGGGGGCCACTGAAGCTTTCTTT.

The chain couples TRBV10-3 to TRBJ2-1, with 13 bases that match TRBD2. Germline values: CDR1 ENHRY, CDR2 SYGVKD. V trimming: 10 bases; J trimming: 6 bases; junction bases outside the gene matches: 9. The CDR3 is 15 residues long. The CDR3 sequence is CATHSLAGGRNEQFF. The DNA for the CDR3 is TGTGCCACCCACTCACTAGCGGGGGGGCGCAATGAGCAGTTCTTC.

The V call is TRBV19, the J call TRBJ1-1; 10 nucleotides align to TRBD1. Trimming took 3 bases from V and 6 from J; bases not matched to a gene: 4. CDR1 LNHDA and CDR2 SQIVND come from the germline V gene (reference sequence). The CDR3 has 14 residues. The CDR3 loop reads CASSIGTGASEAFF. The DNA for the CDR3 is TGTGCCAGTAGTATTGGGACAGGGGCCTCTGAAGCTTTCTTT.

CDR3 in amino acids: CASSDSERGASNEQFF. Written as DNA, the CDR3 is TGTGCCAGCAGTGACTCCGAGCGGGGGGCCTCCAATGAGCAGTTCTTC. The chain combines TRBV6-4 with TRBJ2-1, with 9 bases matching TRBD2. This CDR3 is 16 amino acids long. Germline CDR1 and CDR2: MRHNA and SNTAGT. The trim removed 0 bases at V and 6 bases at J, leaving 6 bases unmatched.

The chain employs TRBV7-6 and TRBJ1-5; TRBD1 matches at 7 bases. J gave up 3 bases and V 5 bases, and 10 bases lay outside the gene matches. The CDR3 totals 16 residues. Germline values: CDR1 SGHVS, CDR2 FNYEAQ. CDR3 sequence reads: CASSDKTGISNQPQHF. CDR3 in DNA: TGTGCCAGCAGCGATAAGACAGGGATTTCCAATCAGCCCCAGCATTTT.

Written as DNA, the CDR3 is TGTGCCAGCAGCTTTGAATTGAACACTGAAGCTTTCTTT. Residues: CASSFELNTEAFF. This rearrangement joins TRBV11-2 to TRBJ1-1; D is unclear. Trimming left V 3 bases short and J 0 bases short, with 5 bases between. The CDR3 loop spans 13 amino acids. Germline V gene data show CDR1 as SGHAT and CDR2 as FQNNGV.

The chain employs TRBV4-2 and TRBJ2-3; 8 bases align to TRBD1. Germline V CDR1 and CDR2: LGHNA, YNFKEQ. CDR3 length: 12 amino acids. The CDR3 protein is CATGQGRDTQYF. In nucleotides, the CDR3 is TGTGCGACCGGACAGGGCCGAGATACGCAGTATTTT.

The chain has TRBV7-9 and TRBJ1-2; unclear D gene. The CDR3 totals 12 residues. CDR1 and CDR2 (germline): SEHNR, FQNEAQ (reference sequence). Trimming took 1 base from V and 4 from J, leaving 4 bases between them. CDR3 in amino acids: CASSLDRYGYTF. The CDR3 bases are TGTGCCAGCAGCTTAGACCGCTATGGCTACACCTTC.

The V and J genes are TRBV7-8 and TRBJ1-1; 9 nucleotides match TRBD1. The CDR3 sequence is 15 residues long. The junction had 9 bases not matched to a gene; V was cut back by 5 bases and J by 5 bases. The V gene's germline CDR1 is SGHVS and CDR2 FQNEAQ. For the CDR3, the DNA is TGTGCCAGCAGCCCCAGGGGACAGGGAGTTACTGAAGCTTTCTTT. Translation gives CASSPRGQGVTEAFF.